A selection of T cell receptor beta chains follows, all from one sample in a study of blood T cell repertoires in COVID-19. Sequencing was performed with immunoSEQ multiplex PCR; in TCRdb, only in-frame clones are kept and a portion is missing. The sample shows hundreds of thousands of clones, roughly 90% of them seen only once. Sequencing input: peripheral blood. The receptors come from a woman younger than 45 with active or convalescent COVID-19. The CDR3 runs from the conserved cysteine through the conserved F or W. A D gene is named only where the DNA matches it firmly. Size values are once, few and many counts, or a class for expanded clones, and some rows have none.

v_gene	len	j_gene	d_gene	abundance	CDR3nt	CDR3aa
TRBV2	14	TRBJ1-5	-	-	TGTGCCAGCAGTCCTACAGGGAAGAACCAGCCCCAGCATTTT	CASSPTGKNQPQHF
TRBV28	13	TRBJ1-2	-	-	TGTGCCAGCACCCCCTATTATAACTATGGCTACACCTTC	CASTPYYNYGYTF
TRBV10-3	17	TRBJ2-5	TRBD2	-	TGTGCCATCAGTGAGGGTCGGACTAGCGGGTTCCAAGAGACCCAGTACTTC	CAISEGRTSGFQETQYF
TRBV12-5	15	TRBJ2-3	-	once	TGTGCTAGTGGTTTGTATATGGGAGGCACAGATACGCAGTATTTT	CASGLYMGGTDTQYF
TRBV3-1/TRBV3-2	14	TRBJ1-1	TRBD1	few	TGTGCCAGCAGCCAAGTAGAGGGGGCAGGTGAAGCTTTCTTT	CASSQVEGAGEAFF
TRBV5-1	15	TRBJ1-6	TRBD1	-	TGCGCCAGCAGCTTAGGGGACAGCAATAATTCACCCCTCCACTTT	CASSLGDSNNSPLHF
TRBV5-1	15	TRBJ1-1	TRBD1	-	TGCGCCAGCACCCCTAGGACAGGGAGGAACACTGAAGCTTTCTTT	CASTPRTGRNTEAFF
TRBV30	14	TRBJ1-4	TRBD1	-	TGTGCCTGGAACCCGACAGGGGTCGGCGAAAAACTGTTTTTT	CAWNPTGVGEKLFF
TRBV10-1	16	TRBJ2-7	-	-	TGCGCCAGCAGTGACCCAGGGGGACTTAATCCCTACGAGCAGTACTTC	CASSDPGGLNPYEQYF
TRBV6-5	14	TRBJ2-1	-	once	TGTGCCAGCAGTTACGACAACCCCTACAATGAGCAGTTCTTC	CASSYDNPYNEQFF
TRBV3-1/TRBV3-2	16	TRBJ2-3	-	-	TGTGCCAGCAGCCCCCAGGGACACCAGACCACAGATACGCAGTATTTT	CASSPQGHQTTDTQYF
TRBV5-4	15	TRBJ2-5	-	-	TGTGCCAGCAGCTTGGAAACAGGGAGAACGAAGACCCAGTACTTC	CASSLETGRTKTQYF
TRBV6-5	14	TRBJ1-4	-	-	TGTGCCAGCAGACCGGACAGCCTTAATGAAAAACTGTTTTTT	CASRPDSLNEKLFF
TRBV18	13	TRBJ2-7	-	-	TGTGCCAGCTCACCCAACAGGGATAGCGAGCAGTACTTC	CASSPNRDSEQYF
TRBV7-8	15	TRBJ1-2	-	-	TGTGCCAGCAGCGACGCGGCGGGGACTAACTATGGCTACACCTTC	CASSDAAGTNYGYTF
TRBV19	16	TRBJ2-2	-	-	TGTGCCAGTAGTACCCCCCTCCCAGGGCGAACCGGGGAGCTGTTTTTT	CASSTPLPGRTGELFF
TRBV27	13	TRBJ2-3	-	-	TGTGCCAGCACCGAGACTAGATCAGATACGCAGTATTTT	CASTETRSDTQYF
TRBV7-9	15	TRBJ1-3	-	-	TGTGCCAGCAGTCCAGGGGCCTACTCTGGAAACACCATATATTTT	CASSPGAYSGNTIYF
TRBV5-8	16	TRBJ2-3	TRBD2	-	TGTGCCAGCAGCTTCCGGACTAGCGGGAGCACAGATACGCAGTATTTT	CASSFRTSGSTDTQYF
TRBV19	15	TRBJ1-2	-	few	TGTGCCAGTAGCCAGCGGGAGACACAGCTTAATGGCTACACCTTC	CASSQRETQLNGYTF
TRBV27	12	TRBJ2-1	-	-	TGTGCCAGCAGCAGTAACGCAGTGATGCAGTTCTTC	CASSSNAVMQFF
TRBV11-2	13	TRBJ2-1	-	-	TGTGCCAGCAGCCCGTACTCCTACAATGAGCAGTTCTTC	CASSPYSYNEQFF